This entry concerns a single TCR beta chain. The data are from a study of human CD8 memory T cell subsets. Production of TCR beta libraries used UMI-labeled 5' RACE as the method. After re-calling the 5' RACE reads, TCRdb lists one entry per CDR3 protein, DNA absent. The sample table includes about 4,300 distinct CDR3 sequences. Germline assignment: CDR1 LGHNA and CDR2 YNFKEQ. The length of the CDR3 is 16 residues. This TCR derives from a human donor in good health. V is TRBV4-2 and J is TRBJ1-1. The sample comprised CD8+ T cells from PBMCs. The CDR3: CASSQDRPVGSTEAFF.